Below, 18 T cell receptor beta chains from the same sample are listed, as sequenced in a study of T cell repertoires in cytomegalovirus infection. TCRdb re-analysed the reads in MiXCR, keeping a single row per CDR3 protein. The table records roughly 310,000 distinct CDR3 sequences, 17% of them present only once. Sequencing input: PBMCs. The receptors were gathered from a human donor in good health (CMV status not recorded). Some clones in this sample may be carry-over from other donors' samples.

The gene calls are TRBV20-1 and TRBJ2-5; the D is unclear. This CDR3 contains 13 residues. Germline assignment: CDR1 DFQATT and CDR2 SNEGSKA (reference sequence). Trimming took 6 bases from V and 2 from J, leaving 13 bases between them. CDR3 sequence reads: CSAKDITQETQYF. The CDR3 DNA is TGCAGTGCAAAAGACATAACTCAAGAGACCCAGTACTTC.

This clonotype was observed a few times. The chain has TRBV5-5 and TRBJ1-4, with 9 bases identical to TRBD1. Germline V lookup: CDR1 SGHKS, CDR2 YYEKEE (reference sequence). This CDR3 has 16 amino acids. V shed 3 bases and J 7 bases; nucleotides not matched to a gene: 10. This CDR3 reads CASSYGQGRMGEKLFF. In DNA form, the CDR3 reads TGTGCCAGCAGCTACGGACAGGGGAGGATGGGTGAAAAACTGTTTTTT.

This clonotype was detected once. The chain couples TRBV4-1 to TRBJ1-6; no clear D. V was pared by 4 bases and J by 5 bases, with 15 bases between. The germline V gene has CDR1 MGHRA and CDR2 YSYEKL. The CDR3 consists of 16 residues. CDR3 residues: CASSPYRVKDNSPLHF. The CDR3 DNA follows: TGCGCCAGCAGCCCCTACCGGGTTAAGGATAATTCACCCCTCCACTTT.

This rearrangement joins TRBV24-1 to TRBJ2-7; 8 bases are a match to TRBD1. The CDR3 runs to 15 residues. CDR1 is KGHDR, CDR2 SFDVKD, per germline. Trimming removed 3 bases from V and 2 bases from J; junction bases left unmatched: 5. CDR3 nucleotides: TGTGCCACCAGTGATACAGGGGGTACGGCCTACGAGCAGTACTTC. It is translated as CATSDTGGTAYEQYF.

The chain carries TRBV5-6 and TRBJ2-3; 8 positions match TRBD1. Germline assignment: CDR1 SGHDT and CDR2 YYEEEE. V lost 3 bases, J lost 4 bases, and 4 bases stayed unmatched. This CDR3 spans 14 amino acids. The CDR3 is CASSSDRVPDTQYF. In nucleotides, the CDR3 is TGTGCCAGCAGCTCGGACAGGGTCCCAGATACGCAGTATTTT. Variable domain in full (rest from reference TRBV5-6 and TRBJ2-3): DAGVTQSPTHLIKTRGQQVTLRCSPKSGHDTVSWYQQALGQGPQFIFQYYEEEERQRGNFPDRFSGHQFPNYSSELNVNALLLGDSALYLCASSSDRVPDTQYFGPGTRLTVL.

The chain recombines TRBV28 with TRBJ2-3, with a weak D call TRBD2 (6 bases). The CDR3 runs to 14 residues. Germline CDR1 is MDHEN and CDR2 is SYDVKM. V lost 3 bases and J 0 bases, leaving 7 bases between the germline ends. CDR3 residues: CASSFAGSTDTQYF. The CDR3 DNA follows: TGTGCCAGCAGTTTTGCGGGAAGCACAGATACGCAGTATTTT.

This clonotype was seen a few times. This chain uses TRBV24-1 with TRBJ2-1; D gene uncertain. Germline CDR1 KGHDR, CDR2 SFDVKD. The CDR3 has 13 amino acids. V lost 3 bases, J lost 4 bases, and 6 bases lay in between. The CDR3 region is CATSDAAYNEQFF. Written as DNA, the CDR3 is TGTGCCACCAGTGATGCAGCTTACAATGAGCAGTTCTTC.

The table lists this clonotype with a few counts. V and J are TRBV12-3 or TRBV12-4 and TRBJ2-5; 11 bases match TRBD2. This CDR3 region has 17 residues. The trim removed 4 bases at V and 1 base at J, leaving 8 bases unmatched. The CDR3: CASSYTLAGVFQETQYF. In nucleotides, the CDR3 is TGTGCCAGCAGTTATACACTAGCGGGGGTGTTCCAAGAGACCCAGTACTTC.

This clonotype was found many times. The J gene is TRBJ2-3, the V gene TRBV7-2; possibly TRBD1 for D (6 bases). The V and J ends lost 10 bases and 3 bases respectively, with 11 bases between them. In germline, CDR1 is SGHTA, CDR2 FQGNSA. This CDR3 has 12 residues. CDR3 coding DNA: TGTGCCACAGGGGTCACGACAGATACGCAGTATTTT. Translating gives CATGVTTDTQYF. The entire variable domain, with the rest obtained from reference TRBV7-2 and TRBJ2-3, is as follows: GAGVSQSPSNKVTEKGKDVELRCDPISGHTALYWYRQSLGQGLEFLIYFQGNSAPDKSGLPSDRFSAERTGGSVSTLTIQRTQQEDSAVYLCATGVTTDTQYFGPGTRLTVL.

V and J are TRBV28 and TRBJ1-1; TRBD1 matches 11 bases. Trimming cost V 8 bases and J 4 bases; bases outside gene matches: 6. The CDR3 extends over 14 amino acids. From germline, CDR1 is MDHEN and CDR2 SYDVKM. In nucleotides, the CDR3 is TGTGCCAGCCGACAGGGGACAGGGGGCACTGAAGCTTTCTTT. It yields the protein CASRQGTGGTEAFF.

The sample holds many counts of this clonotype. The chain is built from TRBV7-2 and TRBJ1-6; no clear D gene. The CDR3 covers 12 residues. The germline V and J ends were trimmed by 2 bases and 9 bases, with 5 bases remaining between them. The V gene's germline CDR1 is SGHTA and CDR2 FQGNSA. CDR3 nucleotides: TGTGCCAGCAGCTTAATCCCTTCACCCCTCCACTTT. Translated, it gives CASSLIPSPLHF.

In this sample, this clonotype turned up many times. This chain links TRBV12-3 or TRBV12-4 with TRBJ2-7; TRBD1 is a possible D gene (6 bases). This CDR3 has 11 amino acids. V lost 5 bases to trimming and J lost 7 bases, with 9 bases between them. CDR3 in amino acids: CASSLDREQYF. Here the CDR3 DNA reads TGTGCCAGCAGTCTCGACAGGGAGCAGTACTTC.

This clonotype was seen more than once but under ten times. The rearrangement links TRBV12-3 or TRBV12-4 to TRBJ2-7; D may correspond to TRBD1 or TRBD2 (5 bases each). V shed 7 bases and J shed 6 bases, with 10 bases lying between them. This CDR3 comprises 11 residues. Here the CDR3 reads CASTTRGEQYF. The CDR3 bases are TGTGCCAGCACCACGAGGGGCGAGCAGTACTTC.

This chain links TRBV7-9 with TRBJ2-3, with a tentative D call TRBD2 (6 bases). The CDR3 is 15 amino acids. V lost 4 bases and J 0 bases, leaving 11 bases between the germline ends. The germline V gene has CDR1 SEHNR and CDR2 FQNEAQ (reference sequence). The DNA for the CDR3 is TGTGCCAGCAGCTACATGGGGGGAAGCACAGATACGCAGTATTTT. Its translation: CASSYMGGSTDTQYF.

The V call is TRBV20-1, the J call TRBJ2-1; D is possibly TRBD1 or TRBD2 (5 bases each). Germline V gene sequence: CDR1 DFQATT, CDR2 SNEGSKA (reference sequence). The CDR3 loop spans 16 amino acids. The V and J ends lost 1 base and 7 bases respectively, with 20 bases between them. CDR3 sequence reads: CSARGKVGPGSNEQFF. The DNA for the CDR3 is TGCAGTGCTAGAGGGAAGGTTGGGCCAGGGAGTAATGAGCAGTTCTTC.

This chain links TRBV5-4 with TRBJ1-1; D ambiguous. In germline, CDR1 is SGHNT, CDR2 YYREEE (reference sequence). CDR3 length: 13 amino acids. V dropped 4 bases and J dropped 1 base, with 8 bases sitting between them. The CDR3 here is CASSHPANTEAFF. CDR3 sequence (DNA): TGTGCCAGCAGCCACCCAGCGAACACTGAAGCTTTCTTT.

The chain employs TRBV10-3 and TRBJ1-1, with TRBD1 as a possible D gene (5 bases). Looked up from germline, CDR1 is ENHRY and CDR2 is SYGVKD. The germline V and J ends were trimmed by 6 bases and 3 bases, with 14 bases remaining between them. This CDR3 has 14 amino acids. CDR3 nucleotides: TGTGCCATCAGGCCGGGGGGGGGTGACACTGAAGCTTTCTTT. Protein: CAIRPGGGDTEAFF.

This chain joins TRBV5-1 and TRBJ2-2; 11 bases match TRBD2. CDR3 length equals 15 residues. Germline V gene data show CDR1 as SGHRS and CDR2 as YFSETQ. Trimming removed 3 bases from V and 6 bases from J; junction bases left unmatched: 4. The CDR3 sequence is CASSSGLAVPGELFF. As DNA, the CDR3 is TGCGCCAGCAGCTCGGGACTAGCGGTACCCGGGGAGCTGTTTTTT.